The rows below give T cell receptor beta chains drawn from one sample of a study of blood T cell repertoires in COVID-19. Profiled with immunoSEQ multiplex PCR; TCRdb holds only in-frame clones, not every one. The table lists fewer than 300,000 clones, more than 70% of them singletons, with around 3.2% in the top ten. Sequencing used peripheral blood. Every receptor here comes from a woman aged 18-35 years with acute or convalescent COVID-19. Both conserved end residues are part of each CDR3. A D gene is named only where the DNA matches it firmly. Rows may omit the clone size; those that give it use once, few, many or a size class.

D gene | J gene | clone size | V gene | CDR3 DNA | CDR3 protein
. | TRBJ1-2 | . | TRBV9 | TGTGCCAGCAGCGGGTGGCAGGCCTTAAACTATGGCTACACCTTC | CASSGWQALNYGYTF
. | TRBJ1-3 | . | TRBV28 | TGTGCCAGCAGTCCCGACAGCTACTCTGGAAACACCATATATTTT | CASSPDSYSGNTIYF
TRBD1 | TRBJ1-2 | . | TRBV5-6 | TGTGCCAGCAGGCGGGCGGGACAGGACCCTTGGTATGGCTACACCTTC | CASRRAGQDPWYGYTF
TRBD2 | TRBJ2-1 | . | TRBV5-1 | TGCGCCAGCAGCCCGTCACTAGCGGCCTACAATGAGCAGTTCTTC | CASSPSLAAYNEQFF
TRBD2 | TRBJ2-5 | . | TRBV5-1 | TGCGCCAGCAGCTTACTAAGCGGGAGAGGAGAGACCCAGTACTTC | CASSLLSGRGETQYF
TRBD1 | TRBJ2-7 | . | TRBV15 | TGTGCCACCAGCCCACGGACAGGGCCCCACGAGCAGTACTTC | CATSPRTGPHEQYF
TRBD2 | TRBJ2-1 | . | TRBV5-4 | TGTGCCAGCAGTCAGGGACTACATCAGGATGAGCAGTTCTTC | CASSQGLHQDEQFF
TRBD1 | TRBJ2-5 | few | TRBV30 | TGTGCCTGGATCGGGACAGGAATAGAGACCCAGTACTTC | CAWIGTGIETQYF
TRBD1 | TRBJ1-6 | few | TRBV7-9 | TGTGCCAGCAGCCCCCTTGGACAGGGTGTCCTAAATTCACCCCTCCACTTT | CASSPLGQGVLNSPLHF
. | TRBJ1-2 | . | TRBV4-3 | TGCGCCAGCAGCCAAGACACCTTGGGGGGGGGCTCTGGCTACACCTTC | CASSQDTLGGGSGYTF
. | TRBJ1-4 | . | TRBV7-9 | TGTGCCAGCAGCTTAGGACAAGCAACTAATGAAAAACTGTTTTTT | CASSLGQATNEKLFF
. | TRBJ2-1 | few | TRBV11-2 | TGTGCCAGCAGCTTAACTAGCCCCGGGTGGGATGAGCAGTTCTTC | CASSLTSPGWDEQFF
TRBD2 | TRBJ2-1 | . | TRBV6-5 | TGTGCCAGCAGTTACGCGGGAGGGCCGGATGAGCAGTTCTTC | CASSYAGGPDEQFF
TRBD1 | TRBJ2-7 | . | TRBV5-8 | TGTGCCAGCAGCTGGGACAGAAGCTACGAGCAGTACTTC | CASSWDRSYEQYF
. | TRBJ1-1 | . | TRBV3-1/TRBV3-2 | TGTGCCAGCAGCCAAGGGGGAGACACTGAAGCTTTCTTT | CASSQGGDTEAFF
. | TRBJ1-1 | once | TRBV27 | TGTGCCAGCAGTGATCCGGGTATGCGGGGCACTGAAGCTTTCTTT | CASSDPGMRGTEAFF
TRBD1 | TRBJ2-5 | . | TRBV14 | TGTGCCAGCAGCCAATGGACAGGGGGTGCGGAGACCCAGTACTTC | CASSQWTGGAETQYF
TRBD1 | TRBJ2-7 | . | TRBV14 | TGTGCCAGCAGCCAAGATAATCGGGACAGCTCCTACGAGCAGTACTTC | CASSQDNRDSSYEQYF
. | TRBJ2-5 | . | TRBV7-8 | TGTGCCAGCAGCTTACAGGGGAGTCGGGAGACCCAGTACTTC | CASSLQGSRETQYF
TRBD2 | TRBJ2-7 | . | TRBV4-2 | TGTGCCAGCAGCCAAGGACCGGGACTAGCGGACTCCTACGAGCAGTACTTC | CASSQGPGLADSYEQYF
TRBD1 | TRBJ1-1 | . | TRBV28 | TGTGCCAGCAGTCCAATGGACAGGGGGCGAGACGCTGAAGCTTTCTTT | CASSPMDRGRDAEAFF
TRBD1 | TRBJ2-7 | . | TRBV29-1 | TGCAGCGTCCTACAGGGGGCGCGAGGCGAGCAGTACTTC | CSVLQGARGEQYF
TRBD1 | TRBJ2-2 | . | TRBV7-9 | TGTGCCAGCAGAGGGACAGGGAGAACCGGGGAGCTGTTTTTT | CASRGTGRTGELFF
. | TRBJ2-7 | . | TRBV5-1 | TGCGCCAGCACCCCAATCGTCGGGAGCTCCTACGAGCAGTACTTC | CASTPIVGSSYEQYF
. | TRBJ2-1 | . | TRBV12-3/TRBV12-4 | TGTGCCAGCAGTTCTCCGATGAGGGAGCAGTTCTTC | CASSSPMREQFF
. | TRBJ2-2 | . | TRBV7-3 | TGTGCCAGCAGCGATCGGGCGAACACCGGGGAGCTGTTTTTT | CASSDRANTGELFF
TRBD1 | TRBJ1-4 | . | TRBV7-7 | TGTGCTAGCAGCAGGGGACAGGGCGGAGAAAAACTGTTTTTT | CASSRGQGGEKLFF
TRBD2 | TRBJ2-1 | once | TRBV9 | TGTGCCAGCAGCCCTCGGACTAGCGCCTTATTGTACAATGAGCAGTTCTTC | CASSPRTSALLYNEQFF
. | TRBJ1-3 | . | TRBV10-3 | TGTGCCATCAGTGGACTTGCTGGAAACACCATATATTTT | CAISGLAGNTIYF
TRBD2 | TRBJ2-2 | . | TRBV5-1 | TGCGCCAGCAGTCACCCTCTTAGCGGGATCGCGAACACCGGGGAGCTGTTTTTT | CASSHPLSGIANTGELFF
TRBD2 | TRBJ2-1 | . | TRBV30 | TGTGCCTGGAGTGTAGGCGGGAGTTTCTATGAGCAGTTCTTC | CAWSVGGSFYEQFF
. | TRBJ1-6 | . | TRBV7-6 | TGTGCCAGCAGCTTAGACCACCCCCGGGGGAGCTCCTATAATTCACCCCTCCACTTT | CASSLDHPRGSSYNSPLHF
TRBD1 | TRBJ2-5 | . | TRBV5-8 | TGTGCCAGCAGCAGGGACAGGGAAGAGATCCAGTACTTC | CASSRDREEIQYF
. | TRBJ2-1 | . | TRBV3-1/TRBV3-2 | TGTGCCAGCAGCCAAGACTCAACGGCCCGGGTCTACAATGAGCAGTTCTTC | CASSQDSTARVYNEQFF
TRBD2 | TRBJ2-3 | . | TRBV7-3 | TGTGCCAGCAGCTTCTCTAGCGGGAGGACAGATACGCAGTATTTT | CASSFSSGRTDTQYF
TRBD1 | TRBJ2-6 | many | TRBV28 | TGTGCCAGTGACAGGGCCTCTGGGGCCAACGTCCTGACTTTC | CASDRASGANVLTF
. | TRBJ2-1 | . | TRBV29-1 | TGCAGCGTTGTTCTAGACGTCACCGGGAATGAGCAGTTCTTC | CSVVLDVTGNEQFF
. | TRBJ2-1 | . | TRBV3-1/TRBV3-2 | TGTGCCAGCAGCCTTCGACAAGAGCAGTTCTTC | CASSLRQEQFF
. | TRBJ2-1 | . | TRBV28 | TGTGCCAGCAGCCCCACAGGGTCGAATGAGCAGTTCTTC | CASSPTGSNEQFF
TRBD2 | TRBJ2-2 | . | TRBV2 | TGTGCCAGCAGTGAACGAGCGGGAGAAACCGGGGAGCTGTTTTTT | CASSERAGETGELFF
. | TRBJ1-2 | . | TRBV6-1 | TGTGCCAGCAGTGAAGGTAGCGCGGGCGGCTACACCTTC | CASSEGSAGGYTF
. | TRBJ1-6 | once | TRBV10-1 | TGCGCCAGCAGTGAGGGCAGTTCACCCCTCCACTTT | CASSEGSSPLHF
TRBD1 | TRBJ2-1 | . | TRBV9 | TGTGCCAGCAGCGTAGGGGACAGGGGCAATGAGCAGTTCTTC | CASSVGDRGNEQFF
. | TRBJ1-6 | once | TRBV3-1/TRBV3-2 | TGTGCCAGCAGCCAAGAGTGGTCAGGGAAGTCACCCCTCCACTTT | CASSQEWSGKSPLHF
. | TRBJ2-7 | . | TRBV19 | TGTGCCAGTAGTAGATACGGACAGCCCTACGAGCAGTACTTC | CASSRYGQPYEQYF
. | TRBJ1-1 | . | TRBV4-2 | TGTGCCAGCAGCCAGGAGTTTTCGAACACTGAAGCTTTCTTT | CASSQEFSNTEAFF
. | TRBJ1-1 | . | TRBV6-5 | TGTGCCAGCAGTTCCCAGGACAGCGCAGGCACTGAAGCTTTCTTT | CASSSQDSAGTEAFF
. | TRBJ1-1 | . | TRBV18 | TGTGCCAGCTCAACCACTTCGATAGTTTCCGGGTCCTTCATGAACACTGAAGCTTTCTTT | CASSTTSIVSGSFMNTEAFF
TRBD2 | TRBJ2-1 | few | TRBV11-3 | TGTGCCAGCAGCTCCTGGACTAGCGGTATCCGGGAGCAGTTCTTC | CASSSWTSGIREQFF